These 22 T cell receptor beta chains were all obtained from the same sample, sequenced in a study of cytomegalovirus exposure and HLA in healthy donors. PCR involved 60 Vbeta and 13 Jbeta primers. Assay used: immunoSEQ multiplex PCR; TCRdb lists only in-frame clones, some missing. The sample shows some 150,000 clones, roughly 80% of them seen only once. Sequenced: PBMCs. The receptors here all came from a woman aged 30 to 39 in good health and CMV-seropositive.

The V gene is TRBV5-1, the J gene TRBJ2-5; TRBD2 matches at 9 bases. The V segment lost 2 bases and the J segment 2 bases; nucleotides outside the gene matches: 13. Germline values: CDR1 SGHRS, CDR2 YFSETQ. The CDR3 totals 18 residues. The CDR3 here is CASSFIPRAGGLQETQYF. For the CDR3, the DNA is TGCGCCAGCAGCTTTATCCCACGAGCGGGGGGACTGCAAGAGACCCAGTACTTC.

The CDR3 region is CAWSARGTEAFF. The CDR3 DNA reads TGTGCCTGGAGTGCACGGGGCACTGAAGCTTTCTTT. V gene TRBV30 combines with J gene TRBJ1-1, with no clear D. Germline lookup yields CDR1 GTSNPN and CDR2 SVGIG (reference sequence). The CDR3 runs 12 residues. V was shortened by 1 base and J by 4 bases, with 7 bases between the two germline ends.

The gene calls are TRBV19 and TRBJ2-3, with 13 nucleotides matching TRBD2. The V gene end was trimmed by 4 bases and the J gene end by 0 bases; junction bases not matched to a gene: 13. Germline CDR1 LNHDA, CDR2 SQIVND (reference sequence). This CDR3 contains 20 residues. CDR3 amino acids: CASSKRLAGGHVWSTDTQYF. CDR3 in DNA: TGTGCCAGTAGTAAGAGACTAGCGGGGGGACATGTTTGGAGCACAGATACGCAGTATTTT.

The rearrangement uses TRBV9 and TRBJ1-3; tentative D call: TRBD1 (5 bases). CDR3 length: 14 amino acids. CDR1 and CDR2 from the germline V gene are SGDLS and YYNGEE. The V gene lost 4 bases and the J gene lost 2 bases, with 10 bases spanning the gap. The CDR3 nucleotides read TGTGCCAGCAGCAATCAGGGTACTGGAAACACCATATATTTT. Protein product: CASSNQGTGNTIYF.

The chain links TRBV6-4 to TRBJ2-3; TRBD2 might be the D (6 bases). Germline V gene lookup returns CDR1 MRHNA and CDR2 SNTAGT. Between the trimmed V and J ends, which lost 6 bases and 3 bases, there was a span of 31 bases. The CDR3 has 20 residues. Here the CDR3 DNA reads TGTGCCAGCAGACTCATGTGGGCCGGGGGAGCTCTTCGAGGGACAGATACGCAGTATTTT. Translating gives CASRLMWAGGALRGTDTQYF.

The chain uses TRBV10-3 and TRBJ2-3; D is perhaps TRBD2 (5 bases). There are 14 residues in the CDR3. Per the germline V gene, CDR1 is ENHRY and CDR2 is SYGVKD. V lost 8 bases to trimming and J lost 2 bases, with 14 bases between them. The CDR3 loop is CAIGGRGATDTQYF. The DNA for the CDR3 is TGTGCCATCGGCGGCCGGGGAGCCACAGATACGCAGTATTTT.

V usage is TRBV6-5 and J usage is TRBJ1-1, with a weak D call TRBD1 (6 bases). Germline V gene lookup returns CDR1 MNHEY and CDR2 SVGAGI. Trimming removed 7 bases at V and 1 base at J, with 13 bases between. This CDR3 is 14 amino acids long. The CDR3 is CASTRGRANTEAFF. The CDR3 DNA follows: TGTGCCAGCACCAGGGGACGGGCGAACACTGAAGCTTTCTTT.

J is TRBJ2-3 and V is TRBV27, with D perhaps TRBD2 (5 bases). V was cut by 6 bases and J by 4 bases, with 20 bases left in between. CDR3 length equals 16 residues. The germline gives CDR1 MNHEY, CDR2 SMNVEV (reference sequence). CDR3 amino acids: CASRINPGVAADTQYF. The CDR3 DNA sequence: TGTGCCAGCAGGATTAATCCCGGGGTAGCAGCAGATACGCAGTATTTT.

V and J are TRBV7-2 and TRBJ2-7; perhaps TRBD1 as D (5 bases). In germline, CDR1 is SGHTA, CDR2 FQGNSA. The CDR3 spans 14 residues. Between the trimmed V and J ends, which lost 3 bases and 6 bases, there was a span of 15 bases. CDR3 in amino acids: CASSLFDRDGEQYF. Written as DNA, the CDR3 is TGTGCCAGCAGCTTGTTCGACAGAGACGGCGAGCAGTACTTC. The full variable domain, its missing parts supplied by reference TRBV7-2 and TRBJ2-7, is GAGVSQSPSNKVTEKGKDVELRCDPISGHTALYWYRQSLGQGLEFLIYFQGNSAPDKSGLPSDRFSAERTGGSVSTLTIQRTQQEDSAVYLCASSLFDRDGEQYFGPGTRLTVT.

The rearrangement uses TRBV29-1 and TRBJ1-2, with 8 bases aligning to TRBD1. V shed 4 bases, J shed 2 bases, and the junction held 0 bases outside the gene matches. This CDR3 has 12 residues. Germline V CDR1 and CDR2: SQVTM, ANQGSEA. CDR3 residues: CSVGQGNYGYTF. In DNA, the CDR3 is TGCAGCGTTGGACAGGGGAACTATGGCTACACCTTC.

CDR3 in amino acids: CASSVGGRSRESPLHF. CDR3 coding DNA: TGTGCCAGCAGCGTAGGGGGGCGAAGTCGGGAATCACCCCTCCACTTT. The chain employs TRBV9 and TRBJ1-6; perhaps TRBD1 as D (6 bases). This CDR3 is built from 16 residues. V lost 0 bases to trimming and J lost 10 bases, with 17 bases between them. Germline V gives CDR1 SGDLS, CDR2 YYNGEE.

This clone is a singleton in its sample. The V gene is TRBV7-9, the J gene TRBJ1-2, with 7 nucleotides matching TRBD1. Germline V gene data show CDR1 as SEHNR and CDR2 as FQNEAQ (reference sequence). J gave up 4 bases and V 5 bases, and 16 bases lay outside the gene matches. The CDR3 covers 17 residues. CDR3 protein: CASSPLTTGPGLYGYTF. CDR3 DNA sequence: TGTGCCAGCAGCCCCTTGACGACAGGGCCGGGGCTCTATGGCTACACCTTC.

The V gene is TRBV7-2, the J gene TRBJ1-4; 7 nucleotides match TRBD1. The CDR3 consists of 14 residues. V gave up 7 bases and J gave up 7 bases; unmatched junction bases: 9. Germline V CDR1 and CDR2: SGHTA, FQGNSA. The CDR3 DNA reads TGTGCCAGCAACCCACAGGGGTCCGGTGAAAAACTGTTTTTT. Translation: CASNPQGSGEKLFF. Filled out from reference TRBV7-2 and TRBJ1-4, the complete variable domain reads GAGVSQSPSNKVTEKGKDVELRCDPISGHTALYWYRQSLGQGLEFLIYFQGNSAPDKSGLPSDRFSAERTGGSVSTLTIQRTQQEDSAVYLCASNPQGSGEKLFFGSGTQLSVL.

V usage is TRBV7-3 and J usage is TRBJ2-5; the match to TRBD1 covers 10 bases. TRBJ2-7 matches the DNA end more closely, so the J call is doubtful. Germline V lookup: CDR1 SGHTA, CDR2 FQGTGA. The CDR3 totals 15 residues. CDR3 in DNA: TGTGCCAGCAGCTCTGGACAGGGGGGAAGATACGAGCAGTACTTC. Translation gives CASSSGQGGRYEQYF.

This clone was counted a single time. The J gene is TRBJ1-1, the V gene TRBV6-5, with 8 bases matching TRBD1. This CDR3 has 16 residues. V dropped 2 bases and J dropped 4; count of bases not matched to a gene: 9. Germline CDR1 is MNHEY and CDR2 is SVGAGI. CDR3 in amino acids: CASSYDQGARSTEAFF. In DNA, the CDR3 is TGTGCCAGCAGTTACGATCAGGGGGCGAGGAGCACTGAAGCTTTCTTT.

This chain joins TRBV6-5 and TRBJ1-1; D gene uncertain. The V gene lost 4 bases and the J gene lost 1 base, with 10 bases spanning the gap. The CDR3 loop spans 14 amino acids. Looked up from germline, CDR1 is MNHEY and CDR2 is SVGAGI. The CDR3 DNA sequence: TGTGCCAGCAGTTTTATCGCAGGGAACACTGAAGCTTTCTTT. Residues: CASSFIAGNTEAFF.

The chain is built from TRBV9 and TRBJ1-2; perhaps TRBD1 as D (5 bases). The CDR3 runs 16 residues. V was trimmed by 3 bases and J by 6 bases, leaving 21 bases between them. The germline CDR1 and CDR2 sequences are SGDLS and YYNGEE. The CDR3 is CASSGNLDNPADGYTF. For the CDR3, the DNA is TGTGCCAGCAGCGGAAACTTGGACAACCCGGCGGATGGCTACACCTTC. The complete variable domain, with remaining parts taken from reference TRBV9 and TRBJ1-2, reads DSGVTQTPKHLITATGQRVTLRCSPRSGDLSVYWYQQSLDQGLQFLIQYYNGEERAKGNILERFSAQQFPDLHSELNLSSLELGDSALYFCASSGNLDNPADGYTFGSGTRLTVV.

This clone was counted only a few times. This chain links TRBV19 with TRBJ1-2; D is possibly TRBD1 (5 bases). This CDR3 contains 15 residues. Germline V gene lookup returns CDR1 LNHDA and CDR2 SQIVND (reference sequence). Trimming took off 7 bases at V and 5 bases at J, with 20 bases between the two ends. The chain's CDR3 is CASNSLRGRWYGYTF. CDR3 in DNA: TGTGCCAGTAACTCCCTGCGGGGACGATGGTATGGCTACACCTTC. The entire variable domain, with the rest obtained from reference TRBV19 and TRBJ1-2, is as follows: DGGITQSPKYLFRKEGQNVTLSCEQNLNHDAMYWYRQDPGQGLRLIYYSQIVNDFQKGDIAEGYSVSREKKESFPLTVTSAQKNPTAFYLCASNSLRGRWYGYTFGSGTRLTVV.

This clone was seen a handful of times. CDR3 bases: TGTGCCTGGAGTCCGGGGTTTAGCACAGATACGCAGTATTTT. It encodes CAWSPGFSTDTQYF. The genes are TRBV30 and TRBJ2-3; tentative D call: TRBD2 (5 bases). Germline CDR1 and CDR2: GTSNPN and SVGIG (reference sequence). V was shortened by 2 bases and J by 0 bases, with 9 bases between the two germline ends. The CDR3 is made up of 14 amino acids.

The chain recombines TRBV15 with TRBJ2-7; possible D gene TRBD1, 6 bases. This CDR3 is built from 16 residues. Germline-derived CDR1 and CDR2 are LNHNV and YYDKDF (reference sequence). Trimming removed 1 base at V and 7 bases at J, with 20 bases between. The CDR3 DNA is TGTGCCACCAGCAGAGTTGGCTCAGGGGTGAGTGGGGAGCAGTACTTC. Protein product: CATSRVGSGVSGEQYF.

The CDR3 DNA follows: TGTGCCAGTAGTACCAGGGGCGATGAGCAGTTCTTC. It yields the protein CASSTRGDEQFF. V is TRBV19 and J is TRBJ2-1; D might be TRBD1 (6 bases). Trimming stripped 4 bases from V and 8 bases from J, with 9 bases between. CDR1 and CDR2 (germline): LNHDA, SQIVND (reference sequence). The CDR3 consists of 12 residues.

The chain uses TRBV5-4 and TRBJ2-7; TRBD1 agrees at 8 bases. Germline-derived CDR1 and CDR2 are SGHNT and YYREEE (reference sequence). V dropped 4 bases and J dropped 4; count of bases not matched to a gene: 7. This CDR3 has 14 residues. CDR3 residues: CASSVDRGRYEQYF. The CDR3 nucleotides read TGTGCCAGCAGCGTCGACAGGGGTCGTTACGAGCAGTACTTC.